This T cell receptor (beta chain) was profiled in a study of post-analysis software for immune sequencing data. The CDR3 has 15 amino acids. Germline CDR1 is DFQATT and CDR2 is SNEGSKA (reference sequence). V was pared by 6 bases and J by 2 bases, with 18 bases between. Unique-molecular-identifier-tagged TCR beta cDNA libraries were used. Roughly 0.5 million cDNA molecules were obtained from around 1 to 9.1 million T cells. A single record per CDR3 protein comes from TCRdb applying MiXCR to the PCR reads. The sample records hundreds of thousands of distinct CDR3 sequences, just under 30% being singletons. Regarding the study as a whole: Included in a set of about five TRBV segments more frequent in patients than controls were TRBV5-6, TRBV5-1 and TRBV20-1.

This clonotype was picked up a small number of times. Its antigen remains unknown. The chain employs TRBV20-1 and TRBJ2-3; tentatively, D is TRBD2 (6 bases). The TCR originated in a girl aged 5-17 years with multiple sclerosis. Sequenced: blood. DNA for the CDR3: TGCAGTGCCAGAAAGGGACTCGGAGACACAGATACGCAGTATTTT. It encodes CSARKGLGDTDTQYF.